This TCR beta chain is from a study of regulatory T cells in long-lasting Graves disease. Study-wide points: Persistent disease was associated with favored TRBV28 usage and with favored use of TRBJ1-2 and TRBJ2-5.

Time point noted: persistent/refractory GD, antithyroid drugs over 5 years with positive TRAb. There was RNA extracted from PBMCs, and the TCR library was made from it. Investigators report Graves' disease was diagnosed under American Thyroid Association guidelines. EDTA tubes collected around 8.7 milliliters of peripheral blood. With iRepertoire HTBI primers and Arm-PCR of CDR3 regions, TCR beta libraries were built. TCRdb redid the calling of the multiplex PCR reads with MiXCR, one entry per CDR3 protein. The sample has 420,000 or so distinct CDR3 sequences, 23% seen once. This clonotype was found many times. Its antigen remains unidentified. The ends lost 6 bases at V and 3 bases at J; junction bases unmatched: 6. The CDR3 spans 14 residues.

Specimen: peripheral blood mononuclear cells (PBMCs), collected when the disease was refractory, from a patient treated with antithyroid drugs. The genes are TRBV12-3 or TRBV12-4 and TRBJ1-1; 8 positions agree with TRBD1. This sequence originates from a female donor with Graves disease. As DNA, the CDR3 is TGTGCCAGCAGCCCTAGACAGGGGTACACTGAAGCTTTCTTT. Translation gives CASSPRQGYTEAFF.